This passage covers 14 T cell receptor beta chains from one sample sequenced in a study of cytomegalovirus exposure and HLA in healthy donors. PCR amplification relied on 60 Vbeta primers (plus 13 Jbeta primers). This table comes from immunoSEQ multiplex PCR, and its TCRdb copy is limited to in-frame clones, with some not included. This table holds about 76,000 clones, under 85% found once. Sequencing input: PBMCs. These TCRs come from a woman aged 40 to 50 in good health and CMV-seropositive.

The gene calls are TRBV5-6 and TRBJ1-2, with a tentative D call TRBD1 (5 bases). This CDR3 is 14 amino acids long. Germline V gene sequence: CDR1 SGHDT, CDR2 YYEEEE. V lost 4 bases to trimming and J lost 3 bases, with 13 bases between them. The CDR3 nucleotides read TGTGCCAGCAGCCTGCAGGGCAGGTACTATGGCTACACCTTC. It encodes CASSLQGRYYGYTF.

The chain is built from TRBV4-3 and TRBJ2-7, with 8 bases that match TRBD2. CDR1 LGHNA and CDR2 YSLEER come from the germline V gene. CDR3 length equals 14 residues. V dropped 4 bases and J dropped 3; count of bases not matched to a gene: 5. The CDR3 DNA is TGCGCCAGCAGCCCCTCGGGGGGGTTCTACGAGCAGTACTTC. Its translation is CASSPSGGFYEQYF.

The chain combines TRBV4-3 with TRBJ1-2; perhaps TRBD1 as D (5 bases). The germline V and J ends were trimmed by 0 bases and 8 bases, with 13 bases remaining between them. The V gene's germline CDR1 is LGHNA and CDR2 YSLEER. There are 14 residues in the CDR3. The DNA of the CDR3 is TGCGCCAGCAGCCAAGATGCGGGGGGTTGGGGCTACACCTTC. It encodes CASSQDAGGWGYTF.

This clone showed up just once. The chain links TRBV28 to TRBJ1-4, with TRBD1 matching over 9 bases. CDR3 length: 15 residues. The V gene's germline CDR1 is MDHEN and CDR2 SYDVKM. Trimming took 4 bases from V and 8 from J; bases not matched to a gene: 8. This CDR3 reads CASSSGTGQREKLFF. The CDR3 nucleotides read TGTGCCAGCAGTTCCGGGACAGGGCAGCGGGAAAAACTGTTTTTT.

V and J are TRBV2 and TRBJ2-3; TRBD2 matches at 7 bases. The germline V gene has CDR1 SNHLY and CDR2 FYNNEI. With 7 bases clipped from V and 4 bases from J, the junction kept 11 bases outside the gene matches. The length of the CDR3 is 15 residues. CDR3 region: CASTVSGVVADTQYF. Here the CDR3 DNA reads TGTGCCAGCACCGTCAGCGGGGTGGTTGCAGATACGCAGTATTTT.

The chain employs TRBV27 and TRBJ1-5; TRBD1 matches at 11 bases. V trimming: 10 bases; J trimming: 2 bases; junction bases outside the gene matches: 7. Germline lookup yields CDR1 MNHEY and CDR2 SMNVEV (reference sequence). The CDR3 has 15 amino acids. CDR3 loop: CATSGQGAGNQPQHF. DNA of the CDR3: TGTGCCACCTCAGGACAGGGGGCTGGCAATCAGCCCCAGCATTTT.

The genes are TRBV11-2 and TRBJ2-7; maybe TRBD1 (5 bases). Germline V CDR1 and CDR2: SGHAT, FQNNGV. Trimming pared 5 bases from V and 7 bases from J, leaving 15 bases between. The CDR3 contains 13 residues. CDR3 nucleotide sequence: TGTGCCAGCAGCCCAGCAGGGCAAGGTGAGCAGTACTTC. Encoded protein: CASSPAGQGEQYF.

The chain employs TRBV19 and TRBJ2-1; the D gene is possibly TRBD2 (5 bases). V dropped 5 bases and J dropped 4 bases, with 9 bases sitting between them. Germline CDR1 is LNHDA and CDR2 is SQIVND (reference sequence). This CDR3 is built from 13 residues. CDR3 bases: TGTGCCAGTAGTGACCGGGATTACAATGAGCAGTTCTTC. It yields the protein CASSDRDYNEQFF.

The chain has TRBV7-2 and TRBJ2-7, with D unclear. From germline, CDR1 is SGHTA and CDR2 FQGNSA. This CDR3 spans 15 amino acids. Trimming left V 2 bases short and J 0 bases short, with 11 bases between. CDR3 in amino acids: CASSLLTLSSYEQYF. The CDR3 bases are TGTGCCAGCAGCTTACTCACCTTGAGCTCCTACGAGCAGTACTTC.

This chain uses TRBV18 with TRBJ2-1, with D possibly being TRBD1 (6 bases). The V gene's germline CDR1 is KGHSH and CDR2 LQKENI. The CDR3 is 17 residues long. V lost 4 bases and J lost 2, with 18 bases in between. Here the CDR3 DNA reads TGTGCCAGCTCACAGGAAACAGGGCTGGGGACCTACAATGAGCAGTTCTTC. This gives the protein CASSQETGLGTYNEQFF.

The chain recombines TRBV29-1 with TRBJ2-7, with 14 nucleotides matching TRBD2. V was clipped by 5 bases and J by 3 bases; unmatched bases: 9. This CDR3 has 16 residues. Germline V gene data show CDR1 as SQVTM and CDR2 as ANQGSEA. CDR3 sequence reads: CSVSGLAGAAYYEQYF. Here the CDR3 DNA reads TGCAGCGTTTCGGGACTAGCGGGGGCCGCATACTACGAGCAGTACTTC.

The chain carries TRBV20-1 and TRBJ1-2; 8 bases map to TRBD1. Germline-derived CDR1 and CDR2 are DFQATT and SNEGSKA (reference sequence). V gave up 4 bases and J gave up 7 bases; unmatched junction bases: 2. The CDR3 runs 11 residues. The CDR3 sequence: CSAMDRAGYTF. The CDR3 DNA reads as TGCAGTGCTATGGACAGGGCTGGCTACACCTTC.

This chain joins TRBV19 and TRBJ2-1; 7 bases are a match to TRBD2. Germline trimming cut 3 bases from V and 8 bases from J; bases unmatched to any gene: 4. The CDR3 extends over 13 amino acids. Germline V lookup: CDR1 LNHDA, CDR2 SQIVND (reference sequence). In DNA, the CDR3 is TGTGCCAGTAGTATGAGCGGGGTGTATGAGCAGTTCTTC. This sequence encodes CASSMSGVYEQFF.

The chain uses TRBV7-6 and TRBJ1-4; 7 bases fit TRBD1. Germline values: CDR1 SGHVS, CDR2 FNYEAQ. The CDR3 totals 15 residues. Losses at the gene ends were 5 bases for V and 8 bases for J; bases not matched to a gene: 11. The CDR3 is CASSPRTGSREKLFF. Written as DNA, the CDR3 is TGTGCCAGCAGCCCCCGGACAGGAAGTAGGGAAAAACTGTTTTTT.